This T cell receptor (beta chain) was captured in a study of Ad26.COV2.S vaccination and SARS-CoV-2 variants. Study context: Into the muscle, Ad26.COV2.S was dosed once or twice, 56 days apart. Study-level results: Higher spike-specific TCR breadth was found in vaccine recipients than in placebo recipients.

Concerning this clone itself: Its specificity is unknown.

CDR3 length: 15 amino acids. Germline CDR1 and CDR2: SGHKS and YYEKEE (reference sequence). V trimming: 4 bases; J trimming: 5 bases; junction bases outside the gene matches: 5. The treatment was: around 19 received Ad26.COV2.S at low or high dose, single or two shots; about 5 received placebo; per-sample allocation not given. It was on day 63 after the first vaccine or placebo injection that samples were taken. TCRdb keeps only in-frame clones here, not all; method: immunoSEQ multiplex PCR. This table holds 300,000 to 400,000 clones, roughly 91% found once. The chain employs TRBV5-5 and TRBJ2-7, with TRBD2 matching over 14 bases. The sequences come from peripheral blood, collected in a trial of Ad26.COV2.S vaccine versus placebo. This clonotype was sampled from a person between 18 and 65 years old who received the Ad26.COV2.S COVID-19 vaccine or a placebo. The CDR3 DNA follows: TGTGCCAGCAGCCTAGGGACTAGCGGGGGCGACGAGCAGTACTTC. Translation gives CASSLGTSGGDEQYF.